This T cell receptor (beta chain) derives from a study of shared clonotypes between healthy human individuals (dated by TCRdb to about 2020). In the study overall: Two women and a few men aged 18 to 49 years were included in the cohort. To estimate repertoire size and how much clonotypes are shared between individuals, the study performed deep sequencing of blood TCR repertoires from roughly five healthy adults. Per donor, leukapheresis produced somewhere between about 0.8 and 9 billion PBMCs. Libraries were prepared and TCR repertoires were sequenced by different laboratories using diverse techniques, in order to increase sequencing depth and limit assay-specific biases. For each donor, CD4 naive and CD4 memory were each given three plates, CD8 naive was given two plates, and CD8 memory was given one plate.

CDR1 SGDLS and CDR2 YYNGEE are derived from the germline V gene. The CDR3, from cysteine to phenylalanine, totals 14 residues. Only CDR3 DNA remains: 42 bases, in frame from the first base. V is cut by 0 bases and J by 1 base, and the space between the germline ends is 6 bases. Points the paper makes about the study in general: Naive subsets generally had larger estimated clonotype richness than memory subsets did. Based on pairwise subsampling, the degree of clonotype sharing among donors was expected to be affected by sequencing depth. Sampling was limited to blood, and TCR repertoires in tissue likely differ from TCR repertoires in blood. Higher generation probabilities were observed for clonotypes shared by all four sorted-subset donors than for non-shared clonotypes. About 5% of naive CD4, 3.5% of naive CD8, 2.3% of memory CD4, and more than 0.35% of memory CD8 clonotypes were shared across a handful of donors. Rarefaction of sorted-subset datasets indicated incomplete sequencing despite the large sequencing depth. Because the study included only a small number of donors, the genetic and exposure-history diversity represented was limited.

About this clone itself: Its cognate antigen has yet to be identified. Base quality data are lacking; no much larger clone is found one base away.

Donors were healthy HIV-negative adults with no recently reported acute infections or vaccinations. Only Caucasian adults living in Nashville, Tennessee, USA were represented among the donors. Magnetic negative selection was used to enrich CD4+ T cells, after which naive cells were positively selected on CD45RA and the negative fraction became the memory subset. Blood was obtained by leukapheresis, after which PBMCs were separated by Ficoll-Histopaque density gradient centrifugation and cryopreserved in liquid nitrogen vapor phase. Analytical flow cytometry was used to check the purity and quantity of each magnetically sorted T cell population. Each sorted fraction had its genomic DNA isolated and then quantified by UV absorbance on a Nanodrop 2000c. Using the deep immunoSEQ assay, multiplex PCR amplified TCR CDR3 regions from genomic DNA. For each cell subset, the extracted genomic DNA was distributed evenly across all wells of several immunoSEQ 96-well plates, and each plate served as one replicate. For sorted subsets, 150 to 250 ng of genomic DNA, equivalent to 25,000 to 30,000 T cell genomes, went into each replicate PCR. The purified libraries were quantified using a Qubit 3.0 fluorometer, sized with a Bioanalyzer 2100, and then quantified again using the KAPA Library Quantification kit. Each immunoSEQ 96-well plate was sequenced on its own single-read 150-cycle Illumina NextSeq 550 flow cell. The paper's data handling went like this. The immunoSEQ output contained only junctional sequences without quality scores, so filtering could not match that applied to full-length reads. To assign V/J genes and CDR3, sequences were annotated using PyIR, a Python wrapper for IgBLAST v1.9, with IMGT germline references. Reads were filtered out if the reads had weak V/J assignments (E-value above 1e-6), no CDR3, stop codons, out-of-frame junctions, or ambiguous translated residues. V3J clonotypes were defined as sequences sharing the same inferred V gene, J gene, and CDR3 amino acid sequence. Percentage overlap between repertoires was computed as shared unique clonotypes divided by the size of the smaller repertoire. Richness of each repertoire was evaluated using RTK rarefaction, the Chao1 estimator, and Recon v2.1 estimates of unobserved clonotypes. For all TCRbeta clonotypes obtained by the gDNA method from a few donors, generation probabilities were computed with OLGA. The source is immuneACCESS, and TCRdb retained only in-frame sequences with V and J called. Part of the clones is not carried over; for the studies checked, unresolved V genes explain less than half of this, and the remainder is unexplained. V and J calls and clone size are as listed in that table; D and trimming were resolved from the DNA. In all, the sample holds over a million clones, and approximately 80% of those were seen once. The ten largest clones capture 0.5% to 0.6% of the sample.

This clonotype was obtained from a man between 18 and 35 years old in good health. Some clones in this sample may be carry-over from other donors' samples. Material: memory CD4+ T cells from PBMCs. Per the publication, the cell subset or site label means: CD45RA-negative fraction. The chain links TRBV9 with TRBJ2-3; the D segment cannot be called with confidence. At the DNA level, the sequence is TGTGCCAGCAGCGTAGAGGCTCGCACAGATACGCAGTATTTT. Its product reads: CASSVEARTDTQYF. Joined to the reference TRBV9 and TRBJ2-3 proteins, this CDR3 gives the full variable domain: DSGVTQTPKHLITATGQRVTLRCSPRSGDLSVYWYQQSLDQGLQFLIQYYNGEERAKGNILERFSAQQFPDLHSELNLSSLELGDSALYFCASSVEARTDTQYFGPGTRLTVL.